A selection of T cell receptor beta chains follows, all from one sample in a study of blood T cell repertoires in COVID-19. Using immunoSEQ multiplex PCR, the repertoire was profiled, and TCRdb retains in-frame clones only, with some absent. Of over 120,000 clones in the sample, 87% were seen once. Source material: peripheral blood. The receptors stem from a man aged 50-59 years who had recovered from COVID-19. Each CDR3 is given with its conserved first and last residue. Each record gives: V gene, J gene, CDR3 protein.

>TRBV7-8|TRBJ2-1
CASSVGGGYNEQFF
>TRBV29-1|TRBJ1-1
CSVTQMGGRPEAFF
>TRBV6-2/TRBV6-3|TRBJ1-5
CASSLLSAGPQHF
>TRBV5-4|TRBJ1-6
CASSPYRDPNSPLHF
>TRBV12-5|TRBJ2-3
CASAPGGQGTQYF
>TRBV27|TRBJ1-1
CASRGTGGTEAFF
>TRBV10-1|TRBJ2-3
CASSAGTSGEDTQYF
>TRBV27|TRBJ2-1
CASSKRGGPYNEQFF
>TRBV6-5|TRBJ1-1
CASIPPGTENTEAFF
>TRBV4-1|TRBJ2-2
CASSQAQGRGTGELFF
>TRBV2|TRBJ2-5
CATQLANQETQYF
>TRBV7-8|TRBJ1-4
CASSLNRGRGGLFF
>TRBV3-1/TRBV3-2|TRBJ2-3
CASSQVWGDSTDTQYF
>TRBV30|TRBJ1-6
CAWSPGGLNSPLHF
>TRBV3-1/TRBV3-2|TRBJ2-1
CASSPRGGGVSDEQFF
>TRBV19|TRBJ1-6
CASSFLGGNSPLHF
>TRBV5-4|TRBJ2-5
CASSLDSGTVQETQYF
>TRBV27|TRBJ2-7
CASSSGSLMDEQYF
>TRBV7-8|TRBJ1-2
CASSRGTGGAPRAGYTF
>TRBV18|TRBJ2-1
CASSPWTEGSEQFF
>TRBV11-2|TRBJ2-5
CASSRTSGGAETQYF
>TRBV10-1|TRBJ2-7
CASSNRDSAAGSYEQYF
>TRBV7-3|TRBJ2-1
CASSFDRSSYNEQFF
>TRBV4-1|TRBJ1-6
CASSRGTGARNSPLHF
>TRBV6-2/TRBV6-3|TRBJ2-7
CASSPLGAKYEQYF
>TRBV7-9|TRBJ1-4
CASSLARGGFGEKLFF
>TRBV27|TRBJ1-6
CASSSGGSSYNSPLHF
>TRBV2|TRBJ1-3
CASSEGARNSGNTIYF
>TRBV6-2/TRBV6-3|TRBJ1-5
CASSVHSSGGGYQPQHF
>TRBV11-3|TRBJ2-7
CASSPRPGGAYEQYF
>TRBV29-1|TRBJ2-5
CSAPQGKETQYF
>TRBV27|TRBJ1-5
CASSSQGADQPQHF
>TRBV27|TRBJ2-7
CASSPRGGRNSYEQYF
>TRBV23-1|TRBJ1-4
CASSQSPGQGATNEKLFF
>TRBV6-5|TRBJ2-5
CASSYEGAGFQETQYF
>TRBV30|TRBJ2-3
CAWSVSSGGWDTQYF
>TRBV9|TRBJ1-1
CARGWTGNGTEAFF
>TRBV19|TRBJ2-7
CASGAGAYEQYF
>TRBV2|TRBJ2-7
CASRAGLRSYEQYF
>TRBV18|TRBJ2-7
CASSHDRGRSIGEQYF
>TRBV5-1|TRBJ2-3
CASSSGWTEGLDTQYF
>TRBV7-7|TRBJ2-1
CASSLGGWFNEQFF
>TRBV30|TRBJ1-6
CAWSASYNSPLHF
>TRBV19|TRBJ1-5
CASTPRGTGGLSNQPQHF
>TRBV10-3|TRBJ2-2
CAIRGTGDGELFF
>TRBV7-8|TRBJ1-5
CASSRQGRAQPQHF
>TRBV3-1/TRBV3-2|TRBJ1-2
CASSRDTLNYGYTF
>TRBV7-3|TRBJ1-6
CASSLNGAGASNSPLHF
>TRBV11-2|TRBJ2-5
CASRSDTMKETQYF
>TRBV12-3/TRBV12-4|TRBJ1-1
CASSLAGATEAFF
>TRBV6-6|TRBJ1-2
CASTRAGPRGYTF